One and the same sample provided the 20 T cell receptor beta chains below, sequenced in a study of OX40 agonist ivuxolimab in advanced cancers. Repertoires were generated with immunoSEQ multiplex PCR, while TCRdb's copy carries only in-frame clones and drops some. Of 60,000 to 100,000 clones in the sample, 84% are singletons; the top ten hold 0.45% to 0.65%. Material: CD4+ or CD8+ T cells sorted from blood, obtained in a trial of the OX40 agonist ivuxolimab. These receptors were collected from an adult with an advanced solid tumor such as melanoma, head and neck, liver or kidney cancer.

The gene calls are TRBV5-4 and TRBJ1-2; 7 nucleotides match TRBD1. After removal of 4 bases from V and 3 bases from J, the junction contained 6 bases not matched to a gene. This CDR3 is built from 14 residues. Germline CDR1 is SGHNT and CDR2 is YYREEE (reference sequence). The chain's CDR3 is CASSLGTADYGYTF. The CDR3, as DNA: TGTGCCAGCAGCCTAGGGACAGCCGACTATGGCTACACCTTC.

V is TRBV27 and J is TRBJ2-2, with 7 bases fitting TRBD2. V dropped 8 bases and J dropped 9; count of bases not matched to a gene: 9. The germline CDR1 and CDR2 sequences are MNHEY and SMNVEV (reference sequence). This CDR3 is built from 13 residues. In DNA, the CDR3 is TGTGCCAGCGGCGGGACTATTGGGCGGGAGCTGTTTTTT. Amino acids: CASGGTIGRELFF.

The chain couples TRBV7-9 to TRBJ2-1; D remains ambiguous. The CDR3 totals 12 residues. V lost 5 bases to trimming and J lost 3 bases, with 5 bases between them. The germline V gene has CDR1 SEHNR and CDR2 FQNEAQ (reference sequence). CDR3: CASSRIYNEQFF. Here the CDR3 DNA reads TGTGCCAGCAGCAGAATCTACAATGAGCAGTTCTTC. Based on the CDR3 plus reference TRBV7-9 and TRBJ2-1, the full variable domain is DTGVSQNPRHKITKRGQNVTFRCDPISEHNRLYWYRQTLGQGPEFLTYFQNEAQLEKSRLLSDRFSAERPKGSFSTLEIQRTEQGDSAMYLCASSRIYNEQFFGPGTRLTVL.

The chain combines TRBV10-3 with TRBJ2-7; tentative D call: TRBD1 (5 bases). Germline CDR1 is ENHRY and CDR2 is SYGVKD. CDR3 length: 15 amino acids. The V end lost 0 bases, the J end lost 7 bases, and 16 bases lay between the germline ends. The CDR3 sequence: CAISESLTVIGEQYF. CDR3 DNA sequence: TGTGCCATCAGTGAGTCGTTGACAGTTATTGGGGAGCAGTACTTC.

CDR3 nucleotides: TGCGCCAGCAGCCAAGAACGCTGGGAGGGGAATGAAAAACTGTTTTTT. Translating it yields CASSQERWEGNEKLFF. The chain recombines TRBV4-3 with TRBJ1-4, with D possibly being TRBD1 (5 bases). This CDR3 contains 16 residues. The V gene lost 0 bases and the J gene lost 5 bases, with 13 bases spanning the gap. Germline values: CDR1 LGHNA, CDR2 YSLEER.

The CDR3 protein is CAWSQNGRDRGYEQYF. In DNA form, the CDR3 reads TGTGCCTGGAGCCAAAATGGGCGGGACAGGGGCTACGAGCAGTACTTC. The gene calls are TRBV30 and TRBJ2-7; 10 bases are shared with TRBD1. There are 16 residues in the CDR3. Looked up from germline, CDR1 is GTSNPN and CDR2 is SVGIG (reference sequence). V shed 3 bases, J shed 3 bases, and the junction held 11 bases outside the gene matches.

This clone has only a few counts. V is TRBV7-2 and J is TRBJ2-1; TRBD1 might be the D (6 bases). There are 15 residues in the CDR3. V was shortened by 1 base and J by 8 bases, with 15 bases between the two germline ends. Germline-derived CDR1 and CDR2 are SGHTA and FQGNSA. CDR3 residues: CASSLDQGPGYEQFF. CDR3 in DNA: TGTGCCAGCAGCTTAGACCAGGGGCCGGGGTATGAGCAGTTCTTC. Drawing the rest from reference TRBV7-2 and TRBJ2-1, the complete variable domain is GAGVSQSPSNKVTEKGKDVELRCDPISGHTALYWYRQSLGQGLEFLIYFQGNSAPDKSGLPSDRFSAERTGGSVSTLTIQRTQQEDSAVYLCASSLDQGPGYEQFFGPGTRLTVL.

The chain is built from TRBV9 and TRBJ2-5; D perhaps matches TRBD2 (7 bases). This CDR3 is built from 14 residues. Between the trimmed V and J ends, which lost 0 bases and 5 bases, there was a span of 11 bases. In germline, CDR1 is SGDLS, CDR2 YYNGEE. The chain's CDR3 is CASSVGGGAETQYF. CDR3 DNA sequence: TGTGCCAGCAGCGTAGGAGGGGGGGCGGAGACCCAGTACTTC.

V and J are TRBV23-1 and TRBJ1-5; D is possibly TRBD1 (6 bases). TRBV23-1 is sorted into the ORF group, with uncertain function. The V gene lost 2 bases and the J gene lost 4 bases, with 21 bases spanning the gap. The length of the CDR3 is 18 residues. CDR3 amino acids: CASSQPKLRQEKNQPQHF. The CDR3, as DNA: TGCGCCAGCAGTCAACCGAAACTCAGACAGGAAAAGAATCAGCCCCAGCATTTT.

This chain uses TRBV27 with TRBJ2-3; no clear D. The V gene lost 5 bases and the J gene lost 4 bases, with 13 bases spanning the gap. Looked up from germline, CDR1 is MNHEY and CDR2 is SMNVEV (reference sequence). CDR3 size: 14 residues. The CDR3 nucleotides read TGTGCCAGCAGTCCCAGTTGGATGGCAGATACGCAGTATTTT. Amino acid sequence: CASSPSWMADTQYF.

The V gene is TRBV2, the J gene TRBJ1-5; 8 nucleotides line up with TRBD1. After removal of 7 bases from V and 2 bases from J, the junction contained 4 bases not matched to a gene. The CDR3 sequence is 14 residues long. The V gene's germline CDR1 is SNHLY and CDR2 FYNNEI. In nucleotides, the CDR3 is TGTGCCAGCACCGACAGGGGCCGCAATCAGCCCCAGCATTTT. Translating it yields CASTDRGRNQPQHF.

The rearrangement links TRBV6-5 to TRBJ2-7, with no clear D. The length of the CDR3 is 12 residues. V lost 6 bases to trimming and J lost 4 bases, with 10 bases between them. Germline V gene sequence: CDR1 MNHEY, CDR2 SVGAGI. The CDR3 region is CASRSLGYEQYF. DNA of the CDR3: TGTGCCAGCAGATCCCTTGGGTACGAGCAGTACTTC.

Written as DNA, the CDR3 is TGTGCCAGCAGCACGGGACTAGCGGGGCCTACAGATACGCAGTATTTT. This gives the protein CASSTGLAGPTDTQYF. This rearrangement joins TRBV7-2 to TRBJ2-3, with TRBD2 identical over 13 bases. The CDR3 contains 16 residues. The ends lost 5 bases at V and 3 bases at J; junction bases unmatched: 5. In germline, CDR1 is SGHTA, CDR2 FQGNSA. Filled out from reference TRBV7-2 and TRBJ2-3, the complete variable domain reads GAGVSQSPSNKVTEKGKDVELRCDPISGHTALYWYRQSLGQGLEFLIYFQGNSAPDKSGLPSDRFSAERTGGSVSTLTIQRTQQEDSAVYLCASSTGLAGPTDTQYFGPGTRLTVL.

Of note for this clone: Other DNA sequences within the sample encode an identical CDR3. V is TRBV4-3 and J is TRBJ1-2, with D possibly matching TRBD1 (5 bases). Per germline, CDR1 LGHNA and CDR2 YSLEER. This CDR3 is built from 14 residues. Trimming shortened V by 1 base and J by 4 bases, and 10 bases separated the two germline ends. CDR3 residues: CASSQVAGPYGYTF. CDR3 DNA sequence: TGCGCCAGCAGCCAAGTGGCAGGGCCCTATGGCTACACCTTC.

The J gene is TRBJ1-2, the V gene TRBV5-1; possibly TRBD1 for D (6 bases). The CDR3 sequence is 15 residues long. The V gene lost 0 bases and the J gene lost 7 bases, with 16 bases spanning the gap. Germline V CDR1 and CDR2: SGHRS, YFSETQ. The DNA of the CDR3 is TGCGCCAGCAGCTTGGCCGCTCGGGGGGCGTCTGGCTACACCTTC. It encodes CASSLAARGASGYTF.

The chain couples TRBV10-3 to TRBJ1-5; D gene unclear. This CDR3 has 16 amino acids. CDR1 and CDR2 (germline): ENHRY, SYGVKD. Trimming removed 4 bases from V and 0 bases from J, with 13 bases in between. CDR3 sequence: CAISAGSLSSNQPQHF. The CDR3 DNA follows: TGTGCCATCAGTGCGGGCAGTCTATCTAGCAATCAGCCCCAGCATTTT.

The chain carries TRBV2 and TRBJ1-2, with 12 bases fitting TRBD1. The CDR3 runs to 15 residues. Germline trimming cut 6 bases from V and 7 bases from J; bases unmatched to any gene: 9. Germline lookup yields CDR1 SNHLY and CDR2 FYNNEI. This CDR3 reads CASSALPGQGAGYTF. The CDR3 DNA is TGTGCCAGCAGCGCCCTTCCGGGACAGGGGGCTGGCTACACCTTC.

CDR3 amino acids: CASSLSGRSYNEQFF. The CDR3 nucleotides read TGTGCCAGCAGTCTTAGCGGGAGATCCTACAATGAGCAGTTCTTC. The chain carries TRBV28 and TRBJ2-1; the match to TRBD2 covers 9 bases. The CDR3 runs 15 residues. With 5 bases clipped from V and 1 base from J, the junction kept 3 bases outside the gene matches. Germline V gene lookup returns CDR1 MDHEN and CDR2 SYDVKM.

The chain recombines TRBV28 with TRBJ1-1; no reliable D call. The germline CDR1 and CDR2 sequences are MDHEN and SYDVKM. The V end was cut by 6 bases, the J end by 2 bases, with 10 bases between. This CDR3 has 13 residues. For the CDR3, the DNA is TGTGCCAGCAGACAGAGCCTTAACACTGAAGCTTTCTTT. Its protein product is CASRQSLNTEAFF.

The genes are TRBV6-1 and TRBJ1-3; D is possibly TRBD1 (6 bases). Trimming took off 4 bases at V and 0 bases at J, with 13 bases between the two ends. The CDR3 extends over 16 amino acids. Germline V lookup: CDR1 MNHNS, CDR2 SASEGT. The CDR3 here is CASSADRSRSGNTIYF. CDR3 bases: TGTGCCAGCAGTGCCGACAGGTCCCGCTCTGGAAACACCATATATTTT.